This paragraph covers one T cell receptor beta chain sequence. Its cognate antigen has yet to be identified. Base-call qualities are not available, and no considerably larger clone is one nucleotide away. From the germline V gene, CDR1 is MNHNS and CDR2 is SASEGT. The junction shows trimming of 5 bases on V and 3 bases on J, and the gene matches do not reach 6 bases of it. The CDR3 contains 15 residues, cysteine and phenylalanine counted. Only the CDR3 DNA is retained, 45 bases long and in frame from the first base. Donors were healthy HIV-negative adults with no recently reported acute infections or vaccinations. All donors were Caucasian adults living in Nashville, Tennessee, USA. CD4+ T cells were enriched through magnetic negative selection, after which naive cells were positively selected on CD45RA and the remaining negative fraction served as the memory subset. Blood was obtained by leukapheresis, after which PBMCs were separated by Ficoll-Histopaque density gradient centrifugation and cryopreserved in liquid nitrogen vapor phase. Analytical flow cytometry was used to check the purity and quantity of every magnetically sorted T cell population. Genomic DNA was isolated from each sorted fraction and quantified by UV absorbance on a Nanodrop 2000c.

The source of the sample is a study of shared clonotypes between healthy human individuals (dated by TCRdb to 2018 to 2020). A note on the overall study: A couple of women and three men aged 18 to 49 years were included in the cohort. For each donor, three plates each were used for CD4 naive and CD4 memory, two plates were used for CD8 naive, and one plate was used for CD8 memory. The study deeply sequenced blood TCR repertoires of 5 or 6 healthy adults to estimate repertoire size and the extent of clonotype sharing between individuals. To increase sequencing depth and limit assay-specific biases, different laboratories used diverse techniques to prepare libraries and sequence TCR repertoires. Per donor, leukapheresis produced somewhere between about 0.85 and 9.5 billion PBMCs.

Using the deep immunoSEQ assay, TCR CDR3 regions were amplified from genomic DNA by multiplex PCR. Extracted genomic DNA from each cell subset was spread evenly across all wells of several immunoSEQ 96-well plates, with each plate serving as a replicate. For sorted subsets, 150 to 250 ng of genomic DNA, equivalent to around 31,000 T cell genomes, went into each replicate PCR. Purified libraries were measured with a Qubit 3.0 fluorometer, size-checked on a Bioanalyzer 2100, and measured again with the KAPA Library Quantification kit. Each immunoSEQ 96-well plate was sequenced on its own single-read 150-cycle Illumina NextSeq 550 flow cell. In the authors' own workflow: Because only junctional sequences without quality scores were contained in the immunoSEQ output, filtering matching that applied to full-length reads could not be performed. To assign V/J genes and CDR3, sequences were annotated using PyIR, a Python wrapper for IgBLAST v1.9, with IMGT germline references. Reads were removed for weak V/J assignments (E-value above 1e-6), missing CDR3, stop codons, out-of-frame junctions, or ambiguous translated residues. A V3J clonotype was defined by an identical inferred V gene, J gene, and CDR3 amino acid sequence. The percentage overlap between two repertoires was calculated by dividing the number of shared unique clonotypes by the size of the smaller repertoire. Three approaches were used to assess repertoire richness: RTK rarefaction, the Chao1 estimator, and Recon v2.1 estimates of unobserved clonotypes. For all TCRbeta clonotypes obtained by the gDNA method from four donors, generation probabilities were computed with OLGA. This immuneACCESS table, as held by TCRdb, lists in-frame sequences with V and J called but not all clones. Of the missing ones, under half trace to an unresolved V gene in checked studies; the others have no known cause. That table gives V, J and clone size, and the DNA gave D and trimming. The sample table holds 2 million to 2.5 million clones, of which 93% were seen once. The top ten clonotypes cover 0.36% of the sample.

Overall study results and their limits: Rarefaction of sorted-subset datasets indicated incomplete sequencing despite the large sequencing depth. Naive subsets generally had larger estimated clonotype richness than memory subsets did. Compared with non-shared clonotypes, the clonotypes found in all four sorted-subset donors had higher generation probabilities. Roughly 5% of naive CD4, 3.5% of naive CD8, 2.3% of memory CD4, and about 0.4% of memory CD8 clonotypes were shared across several donors. Because the study included a small number of donors, the genetic and exposure-history diversity represented was limited. Pairwise subsampling indicated that sequencing depth was expected to affect the degree of clonotype sharing among donors. Sampling was restricted to blood, and TCR repertoires in tissue are likely to differ from TCR repertoires in blood.

Recombination joined TRBV6-1 with TRBJ2-5, with 10 central nucleotides matching TRBD1. The clonotype originates from a man aged 18 to 30 in good health. Some clones in this sample may be carry-over from other donors' samples. What was sequenced was naive CD4+ T cells from PBMCs. In light of the paper, this sample's cell subset or site label describes: CD45RA+ positively selected. The DNA is as follows: TGTGCCAGCAGTAGGTCCGGGACAGGGGAAGAGACCCAGTACTTC. This sequence encodes CASSRSGTGEETQYF.